This T cell receptor beta chain was obtained from a study of cytomegalovirus exposure and HLA in healthy donors. Study details: One earlier analysis, a look at 180 million or so T cells, found some 120 million unique TCR beta sequences. Findings and limits, study-wide: In an earlier analysis, in 540 or so donors, most V segments appeared productive either ~90% or ~30% of the time. An analysis that was carried out later associated 16,951 TCR beta sequences with HLA alleles at 0.05 false discovery rate. Owing to their indistinguishability, certain V segments, notably TRBV6-2 and TRBV6-3, were excluded.

Trimming took 11 bases from V and 0 from J, leaving 20 bases between them. The CDR3 is made up of 15 amino acids. Germline V lookup: CDR1 MNHEY, CDR2 SVGAGI. The PCR contained 60 Vbeta and 13 Jbeta primers. Assay: immunoSEQ multiplex PCR; the TCRdb copy retains only in-frame clones and omits some. The data show 100,000 or so clones, about 70% seen once. A word on this clone: Its antigen is still unknown.

Sequences were obtained from PBMCs. This TCR was recovered from a woman between 18 and 29 years old in good health and CMV-seropositive. The chain employs TRBV6-5 and TRBJ2-7; D may be TRBD2 (5 bases). In DNA, the CDR3 is TGTGCCGCCCGAGTTGGGTTAGCGAACTCCTACGAGCAGTACTTC. Its translation: CAARVGLANSYEQYF.